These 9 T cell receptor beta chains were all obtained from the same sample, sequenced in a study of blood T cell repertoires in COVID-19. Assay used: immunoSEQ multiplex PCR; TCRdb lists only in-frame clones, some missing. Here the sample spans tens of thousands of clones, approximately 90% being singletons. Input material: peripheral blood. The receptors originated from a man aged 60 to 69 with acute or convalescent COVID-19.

In DNA form, the CDR3 reads TGCGCCAGCAGCCAAGAGTTCGGGACTAGCGGGGGTAAGCCCTACAATGAGCAGTTCTTC. This codes for CASSQEFGTSGGKPYNEQFF. J is TRBJ2-1 and V is TRBV4-1; 14 positions match TRBD2. CDR3 length equals 20 residues. The ends lost 0 bases at V and 2 bases at J; junction bases unmatched: 9. Germline lookup yields CDR1 MGHRA and CDR2 YSYEKL.

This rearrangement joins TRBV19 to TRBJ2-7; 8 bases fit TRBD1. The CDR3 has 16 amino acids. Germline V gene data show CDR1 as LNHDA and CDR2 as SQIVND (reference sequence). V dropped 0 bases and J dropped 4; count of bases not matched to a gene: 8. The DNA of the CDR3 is TGTGCCAGTAGTATAGATCCGTCAGGGGGCATATACGAGCAGTACTTC. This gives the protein CASSIDPSGGIYEQYF.

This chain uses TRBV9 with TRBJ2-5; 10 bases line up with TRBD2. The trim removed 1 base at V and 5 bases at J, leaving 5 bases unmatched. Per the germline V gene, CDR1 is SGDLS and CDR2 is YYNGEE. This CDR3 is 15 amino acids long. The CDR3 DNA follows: TGTGCCAGCAGCGTAACCGGGACTAGCGTGGAGACCCAGTACTTC. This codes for CASSVTGTSVETQYF.

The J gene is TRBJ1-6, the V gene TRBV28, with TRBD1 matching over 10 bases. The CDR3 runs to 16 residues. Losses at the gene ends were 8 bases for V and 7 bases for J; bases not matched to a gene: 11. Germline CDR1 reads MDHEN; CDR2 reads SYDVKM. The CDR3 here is CASGKRDRGPNSPLHF. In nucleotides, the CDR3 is TGTGCCAGCGGAAAGCGGGACAGGGGTCCAAATTCACCCCTCCACTTT.

Here the CDR3 DNA reads TGTGCCACCAGTGGGCCAGGGAACACCGGGGAGCTGTTTTTT. This translates into CATSGPGNTGELFF. The V call is TRBV24-1, the J call TRBJ2-2; D ambiguous. The CDR3 totals 14 residues. Looked up from germline, CDR1 is KGHDR and CDR2 is SFDVKD. V lost 5 bases and J 1 base, leaving 7 bases between the germline ends.

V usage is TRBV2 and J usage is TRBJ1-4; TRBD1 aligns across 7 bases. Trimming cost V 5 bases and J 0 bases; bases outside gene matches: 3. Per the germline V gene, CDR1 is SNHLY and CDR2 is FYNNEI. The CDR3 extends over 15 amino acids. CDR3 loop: CASSLDRTTNEKLFF. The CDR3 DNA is TGTGCCAGCAGTCTGGACAGGACAACTAATGAAAAACTGTTTTTT.

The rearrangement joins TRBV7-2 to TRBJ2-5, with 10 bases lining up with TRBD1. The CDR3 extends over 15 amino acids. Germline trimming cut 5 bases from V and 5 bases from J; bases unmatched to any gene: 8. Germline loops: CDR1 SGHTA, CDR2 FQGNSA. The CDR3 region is CASSADRGRGETQYF. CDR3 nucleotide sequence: TGTGCCAGCAGCGCCGACAGGGGGCGCGGTGAGACCCAGTACTTC.

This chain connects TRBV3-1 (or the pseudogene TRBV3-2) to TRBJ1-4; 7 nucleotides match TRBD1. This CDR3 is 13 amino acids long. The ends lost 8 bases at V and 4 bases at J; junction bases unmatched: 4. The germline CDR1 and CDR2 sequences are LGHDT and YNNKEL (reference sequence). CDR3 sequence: CASRRQGNEKLFF. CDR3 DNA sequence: TGTGCCAGCCGGCGACAGGGTAATGAAAAACTGTTTTTT.

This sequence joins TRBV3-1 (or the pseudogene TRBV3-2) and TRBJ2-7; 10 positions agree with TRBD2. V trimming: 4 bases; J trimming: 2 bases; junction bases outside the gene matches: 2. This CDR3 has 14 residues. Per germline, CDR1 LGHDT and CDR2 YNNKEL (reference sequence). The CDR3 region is CASSPLAGAYEQYF. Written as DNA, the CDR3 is TGTGCCAGCAGCCCTCTAGCGGGGGCCTACGAGCAGTACTTC.